This T cell receptor (beta chain) was captured in a study of blood T cell repertoires in COVID-19. Study overall: PBMCs, B-cell-depleted T cells, or T cells provided the cDNA or gDNA that made up the material.

CDR1 SGHAT and CDR2 FQNNGV come from the germline V gene. The CDR3 extends over 15 amino acids. The V and J ends lost 1 base and 7 bases, in that order; junction bases with no gene match: 5. As processed by the authors: Amplified reference gene primers provided the basis for estimating nucleated cell counts. TCRdb's table, derived via immunoSEQ multiplex PCR, lists solely in-frame clones and lacks some. The DNA was the basis for D and trimming; V, J and clone size are from that table. The sample records around 330,000 clones, roughly 90% being singletons. This clonotype was sampled from a woman aged 45 to 65 with active or convalescent COVID-19. The sequenced sample consisted of peripheral blood. The rearrangement uses TRBV11-2 and TRBJ2-3, with 10 nucleotides matching TRBD1. The CDR3 DNA is TGTGCCAGCAGCTTAGCGGGACAGGGGTTAAATACGCAGTATTTT. Protein product: CASSLAGQGLNTQYF.